The entry below gives a single T cell receptor (beta chain) sequence along with its context. Its antigen is as yet unknown. Running of the assay took place at deep level. Sorted-subset replicate PCR reactions contained 200 to 250 ng DNA, corresponding to some 29,000 T cell genomes. The data were produced by immunoSEQ multiplex PCR, yet TCRdb's version contains in-frame clones alone and is incomplete. The table has fewer than 1.8 million clones, approximately 98.5% seen once. The authors divided CD4+ cells into CD45RA+ naive and CD45RA-negative memory subsets. This sample is part of a study of shared clonotypes between healthy human individuals. Overall study results and limits: The study generally estimated greater richness for naive than memory subsets.

The CDR3 extends over 14 amino acids. Trimming shortened V by 3 bases and J by 3 bases, and 6 bases separated the two germline ends. From germline, CDR1 is SNHLY and CDR2 FYNNEI. This TCR derives from a man aged 25 to 40 in good health. Material: naive CD4+ T cells sorted from blood. The sample's subset: CD45RA+ positively selected. The genes are TRBV2 and TRBJ2-6; D is possibly TRBD2 (6 bases). Here the CDR3 reads CASSEGLGANVLTF. The CDR3, as DNA: TGTGCCAGCAGTGAGGGACTTGGGGCCAACGTCCTGACTTTC.